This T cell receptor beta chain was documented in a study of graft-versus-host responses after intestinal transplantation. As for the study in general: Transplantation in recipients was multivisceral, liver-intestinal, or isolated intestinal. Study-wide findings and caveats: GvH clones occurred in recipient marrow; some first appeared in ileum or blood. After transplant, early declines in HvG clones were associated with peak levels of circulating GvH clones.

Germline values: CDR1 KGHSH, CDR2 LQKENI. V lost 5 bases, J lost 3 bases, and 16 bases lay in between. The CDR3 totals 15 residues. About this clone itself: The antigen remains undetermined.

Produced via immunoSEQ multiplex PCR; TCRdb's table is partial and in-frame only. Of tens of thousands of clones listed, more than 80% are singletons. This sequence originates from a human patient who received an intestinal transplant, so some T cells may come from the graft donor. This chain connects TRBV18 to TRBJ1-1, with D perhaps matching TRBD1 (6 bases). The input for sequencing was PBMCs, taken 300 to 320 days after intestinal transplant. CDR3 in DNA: TGTGCCAGCTCATTTTTGGGGGCGCGGGACACTGAAGCTTTCTTT. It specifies CASSFLGARDTEAFF.